This T cell receptor beta chain comes out of a study of blood T cells in healthy people across ages. Germline CDR1 and CDR2: MDHEN and SYDVKM. There are 16 residues in the CDR3. V was pared by 3 bases and J by 3 bases, with 7 bases of the junction left unmatched. The use of a sample-barcoded 5' primer and a J-beta primer mix characterized a second PCR of about 7 to 12 cycles. Using its own MiXCR run on the 5' RACE reads, TCRdb lists one record per CDR3 protein. The data show 750,000 to 950,000 distinct CDR3 sequences, 50% to 65% seen once. Input material: blood. This chain links TRBV28 with TRBJ2-3; 9 nucleotides match TRBD2. This receptor was obtained from a man aged 80 or over in good health. As DNA, the CDR3 is TGTGCCAGCAGTTTTCAAGCGGGAGGATGGACAGATACGCAGTATTTT. It encodes CASSFQAGGWTDTQYF.